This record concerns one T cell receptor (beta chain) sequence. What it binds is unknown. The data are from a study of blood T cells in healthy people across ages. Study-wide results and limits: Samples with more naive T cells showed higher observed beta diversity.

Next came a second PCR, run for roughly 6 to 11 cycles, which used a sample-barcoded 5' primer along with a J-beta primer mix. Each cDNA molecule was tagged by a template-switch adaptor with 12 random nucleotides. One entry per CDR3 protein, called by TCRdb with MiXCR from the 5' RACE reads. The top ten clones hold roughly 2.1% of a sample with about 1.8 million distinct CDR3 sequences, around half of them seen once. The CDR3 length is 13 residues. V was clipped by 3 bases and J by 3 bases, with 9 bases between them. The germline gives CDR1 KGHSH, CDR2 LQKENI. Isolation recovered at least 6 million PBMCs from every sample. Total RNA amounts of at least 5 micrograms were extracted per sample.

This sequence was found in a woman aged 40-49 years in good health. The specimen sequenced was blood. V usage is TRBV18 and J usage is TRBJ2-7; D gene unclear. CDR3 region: CASSPSSFYEQYF. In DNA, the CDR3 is TGTGCCAGCTCACCTTCCTCTTTCTACGAGCAGTACTTC. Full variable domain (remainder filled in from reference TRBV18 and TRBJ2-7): NAGVMQNPRHLVRRRGQEARLRCSPMKGHSHVYWYRQLPEEGLKFMVYLQKENIIDESGMPKERFSAEFPKEGPSILRIQQVVRGDSAAYFCASSPSSFYEQYFGPGTRLTVT.